This TCR beta chain stems from a study of blood T cell repertoires in COVID-19. Turning to the study itself: PBMCs, B-cell-depleted T cells, or T cells provided the cDNA or gDNA that made up the material.

A Seattle source enrolled patients during active infection and followed them longitudinally. Original handling: Nucleated cell counts were estimated from reference gene primer amplification. Data came from immunoSEQ multiplex PCR; TCRdb stores just in-frame clones and leaves some out. V and J calls and clone size come straight from that table; D and trimming were deduced from the DNA. The table lists about 200,000 clones, 85% of them singletons, with 2% to 3% in the top ten. Germline loops: CDR1 KGHSH, CDR2 LQKENI. The CDR3 consists of 14 residues. The J segment lost 5 bases and the V segment lost 5 bases, leaving 7 bases of the junction unmatched.

The sequencing sample was made of peripheral blood. The V call is TRBV18, the J call TRBJ1-1, with 8 bases matching TRBD1. The clonotype was recovered from a woman aged 70 to 79 with COVID-19, enrolled during active disease. The CDR3 loop is CASSYDRGGTEAFF. CDR3 sequence (DNA): TGTGCCAGCTCATACGACAGGGGAGGAACTGAAGCTTTCTTT.